This T cell receptor (beta chain) originates from a study of blood T cell repertoires in COVID-19. On the study more broadly: From T cells, B-cell-depleted T cells, or PBMCs came the material, which was cDNA or gDNA.

The repertoire was sequenced with immunoSEQ multiplex PCR; TCRdb's copy has only in-frame clones and lacks some. Of some 460,000 clones listed, 70% to 90% were seen once; the top ten hold just under 2%. The CDR3 runs 17 residues. Per the germline V gene, CDR1 is SGHRS and CDR2 is YFSETQ. The junction had 11 bases not matched to a gene; V was cut back by 1 base and J by 2 bases. Enrollees, about 18 to 89 years old, lived in about two dozen US areas. Participants' own reports of clinical history determined their cohort assignment. The chain carries TRBV5-1 and TRBJ1-2; 7 positions agree with TRBD1. The source material was PBMCs or T cells enriched from blood (not recorded which). The clonotype originates from a young woman with acute COVID-19. The CDR3 here is CASSLNLFRGANYGYTF. The CDR3 nucleotides read TGCGCCAGCAGCTTGAACCTCTTCAGGGGGGCAAACTATGGCTACACCTTC.